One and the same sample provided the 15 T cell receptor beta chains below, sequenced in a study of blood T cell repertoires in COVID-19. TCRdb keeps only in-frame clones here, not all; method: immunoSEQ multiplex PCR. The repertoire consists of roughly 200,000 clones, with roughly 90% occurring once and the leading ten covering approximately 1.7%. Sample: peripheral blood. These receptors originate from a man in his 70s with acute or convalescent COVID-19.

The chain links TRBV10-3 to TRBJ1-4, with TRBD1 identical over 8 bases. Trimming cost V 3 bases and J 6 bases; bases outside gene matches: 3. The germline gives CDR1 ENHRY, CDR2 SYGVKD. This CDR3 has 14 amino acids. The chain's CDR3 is CAISEGQGDEKLFF. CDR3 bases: TGTGCCATCAGTGAAGGACAGGGTGATGAAAAACTGTTTTTT.

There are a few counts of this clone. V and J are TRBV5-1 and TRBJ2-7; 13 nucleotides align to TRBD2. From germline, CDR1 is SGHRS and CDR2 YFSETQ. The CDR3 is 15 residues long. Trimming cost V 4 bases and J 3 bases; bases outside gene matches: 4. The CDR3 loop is CASSRGLAGIYEQYF. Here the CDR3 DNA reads TGCGCCAGCAGCCGGGGACTAGCGGGGATCTACGAGCAGTACTTC.

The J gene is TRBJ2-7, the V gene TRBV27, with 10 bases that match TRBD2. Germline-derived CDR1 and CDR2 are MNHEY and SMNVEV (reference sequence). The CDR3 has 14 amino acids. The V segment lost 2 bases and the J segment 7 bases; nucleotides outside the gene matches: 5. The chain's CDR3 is CASSLLAGVSEQYF. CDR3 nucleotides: TGTGCCAGCAGTTTACTAGCGGGAGTAAGTGAGCAGTACTTC.

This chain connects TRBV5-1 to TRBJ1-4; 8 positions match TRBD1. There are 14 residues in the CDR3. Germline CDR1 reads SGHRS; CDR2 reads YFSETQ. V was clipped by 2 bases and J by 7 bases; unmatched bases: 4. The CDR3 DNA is TGCGCCAGCAGCTTCGGACAGGGTGGTGAAAAACTGTTTTTT. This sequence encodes CASSFGQGGEKLFF.

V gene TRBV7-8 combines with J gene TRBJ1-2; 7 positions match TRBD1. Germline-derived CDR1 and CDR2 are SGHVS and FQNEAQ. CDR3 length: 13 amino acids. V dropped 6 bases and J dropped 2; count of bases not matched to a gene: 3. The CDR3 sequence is CASREQGNYGYTF. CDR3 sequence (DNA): TGTGCCAGCAGAGAACAGGGGAACTATGGCTACACCTTC.

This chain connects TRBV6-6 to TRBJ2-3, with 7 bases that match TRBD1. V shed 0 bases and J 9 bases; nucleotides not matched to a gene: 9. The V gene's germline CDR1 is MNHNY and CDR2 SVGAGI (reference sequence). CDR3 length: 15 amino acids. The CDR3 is CASSYSQGQDRTQYF. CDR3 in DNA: TGTGCCAGCAGTTACTCCCAAGGACAGGATAGAACGCAGTATTTT.

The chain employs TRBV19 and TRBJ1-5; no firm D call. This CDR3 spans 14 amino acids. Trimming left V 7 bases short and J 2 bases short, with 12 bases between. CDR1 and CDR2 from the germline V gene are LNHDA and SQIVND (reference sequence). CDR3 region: CASNVGGGNQPQHF. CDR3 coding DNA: TGTGCCAGTAATGTGGGCGGGGGCAATCAGCCCCAGCATTTT.

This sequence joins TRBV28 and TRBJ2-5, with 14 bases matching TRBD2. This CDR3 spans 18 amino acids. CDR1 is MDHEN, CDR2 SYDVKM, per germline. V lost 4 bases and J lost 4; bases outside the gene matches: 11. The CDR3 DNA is TGTGCCAGCAGTTCCAGGACTAGCGGGGGGAGAGGTGCAGAGACCCAGTACTTC. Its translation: CASSSRTSGGRGAETQYF.

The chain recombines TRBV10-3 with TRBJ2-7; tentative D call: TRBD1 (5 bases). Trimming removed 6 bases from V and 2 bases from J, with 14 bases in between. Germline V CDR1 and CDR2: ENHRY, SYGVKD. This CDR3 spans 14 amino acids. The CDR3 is CAISPAGITYEQYF. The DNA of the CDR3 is TGTGCCATCAGCCCCGCAGGGATCACCTACGAGCAGTACTTC.

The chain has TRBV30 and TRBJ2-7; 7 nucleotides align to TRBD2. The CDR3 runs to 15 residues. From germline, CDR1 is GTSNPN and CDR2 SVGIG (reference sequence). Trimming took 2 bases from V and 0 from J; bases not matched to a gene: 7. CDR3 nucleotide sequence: TGTGCCTGGAGTCTTAGCGGGCGGTACTCCTACGAGCAGTACTTC. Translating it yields CAWSLSGRYSYEQYF.

Written as DNA, the CDR3 is TGTGCCAGCAAACAGGGGAGTAGCGGGCAGTACTTC. It encodes CASKQGSSGQYF. The J gene is TRBJ2-7, the V gene TRBV28; possibly TRBD1 for D (7 bases). Germline lookup yields CDR1 MDHEN and CDR2 SYDVKM. The CDR3 loop spans 12 amino acids. Trimming cost V 7 bases and J 9 bases, with 16 bases left between them.

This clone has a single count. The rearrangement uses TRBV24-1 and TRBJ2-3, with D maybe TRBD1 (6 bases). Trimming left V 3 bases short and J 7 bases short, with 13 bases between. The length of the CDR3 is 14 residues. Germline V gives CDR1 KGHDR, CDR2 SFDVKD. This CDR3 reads CATSDPGRDNTQYF. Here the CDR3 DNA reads TGTGCCACCAGTGATCCGGGACGGGACAATACGCAGTATTTT.

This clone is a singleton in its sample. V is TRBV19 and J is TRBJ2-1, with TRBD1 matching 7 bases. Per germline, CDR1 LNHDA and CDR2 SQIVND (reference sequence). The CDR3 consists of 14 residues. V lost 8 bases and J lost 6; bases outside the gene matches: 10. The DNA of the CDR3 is TGTGCCAGTGGAAGGACAGGCCATTCCAATGAGCAGTTCTTC. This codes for CASGRTGHSNEQFF. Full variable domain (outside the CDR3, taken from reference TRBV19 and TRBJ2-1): DGGITQSPKYLFRKEGQNVTLSCEQNLNHDAMYWYRQDPGQGLRLIYYSQIVNDFQKGDIAEGYSVSREKKESFPLTVTSAQKNPTAFYLCASGRTGHSNEQFFGPGTRLTVL.

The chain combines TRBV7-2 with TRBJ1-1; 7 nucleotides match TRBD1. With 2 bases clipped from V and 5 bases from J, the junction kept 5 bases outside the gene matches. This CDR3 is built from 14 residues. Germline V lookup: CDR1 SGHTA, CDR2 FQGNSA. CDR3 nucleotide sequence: TGTGCCAGCAGCTTAAACAGGGGTAAAACTGAAGCTTTCTTT. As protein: CASSLNRGKTEAFF. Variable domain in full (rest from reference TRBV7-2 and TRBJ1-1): GAGVSQSPSNKVTEKGKDVELRCDPISGHTALYWYRQSLGQGLEFLIYFQGNSAPDKSGLPSDRFSAERTGGSVSTLTIQRTQQEDSAVYLCASSLNRGKTEAFFGQGTRLTVV.

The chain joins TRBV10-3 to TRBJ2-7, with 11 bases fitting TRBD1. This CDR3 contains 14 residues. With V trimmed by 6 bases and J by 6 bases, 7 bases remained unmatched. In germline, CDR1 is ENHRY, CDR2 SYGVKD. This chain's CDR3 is CAIRGGTGGGEQYF. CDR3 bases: TGTGCCATCAGGGGAGGGACAGGGGGAGGCGAGCAGTACTTC.